Shown below are 8 T cell receptor beta chains from a single sample sequenced in a study of blood T cell repertoires in COVID-19. Sequencing used immunoSEQ multiplex PCR; TCRdb keeps in-frame clones, though not all of them. The table includes around 100,000 clones, roughly nine tenths detected once. Sequencing used peripheral blood. Receptors originate from a man aged 40-49 years with acute or convalescent COVID-19.

V and J are TRBV7-7 and TRBJ2-7; a possible D gene is TRBD1 (6 bases). V lost 5 bases and J lost 4, with 15 bases in between. Germline CDR1 is SSHAT and CDR2 is FNYEAQ (reference sequence). The CDR3 consists of 14 residues. CDR3 DNA sequence: TGTGCCAGCAGCGAAAATCCAGGGGCTTACGAGCAGTACTTC. Translated, it gives CASSENPGAYEQYF.

The V and J genes are TRBV11-1 and TRBJ2-1; 11 nucleotides line up with TRBD2. The germline gives CDR1 SGHAT, CDR2 FQDESV (reference sequence). V was clipped by 4 bases and J by 6 bases; unmatched bases: 5. The CDR3 spans 15 residues. CDR3 protein: CASSSPGLAANEQFF. In DNA form, the CDR3 reads TGTGCCAGCAGCTCCCCGGGACTAGCGGCCAATGAGCAGTTCTTC.

The chain has TRBV4-3 and TRBJ2-7, with 10 nucleotides matching TRBD2. The CDR3 runs to 15 residues. The germline V gene encodes CDR1 LGHNA and CDR2 YSLEER. V lost 3 bases and J lost 3; bases outside the gene matches: 5. The CDR3 is CASSHSRTSGYEQYF. The CDR3 coding sequence is TGCGCCAGCAGCCATAGCCGGACTAGCGGCTACGAGCAGTACTTC.

The rearrangement links TRBV14 to TRBJ2-7, with a tentative D call TRBD1 (5 bases). The V gene's germline CDR1 is SGHDN and CDR2 FVKESK. With 4 bases removed from V and 5 bases from J, the gap between germline ends came to 15 bases. The CDR3 length is 14 residues. The CDR3 loop reads CASSRADIVNEQYF. CDR3 coding DNA: TGTGCCAGCAGCCGGGCGGACATTGTCAACGAGCAGTACTTC.

This chain uses TRBV19 with TRBJ2-1; 9 bases agree with TRBD2. Germline CDR1 LNHDA, CDR2 SQIVND (reference sequence). Trimming cost V 3 bases and J 8 bases; bases outside gene matches: 5. CDR3 length: 14 amino acids. As DNA, the CDR3 is TGTGCCAGTAGTATTGGGGGACTAGCCCATGAGCAGTTCTTC. This sequence encodes CASSIGGLAHEQFF.

V and J are TRBV18 and TRBJ2-1; tentative D call: TRBD1 (6 bases). V was shortened by 2 bases and J by 6 bases, with 11 bases between the two germline ends. Germline V lookup: CDR1 KGHSH, CDR2 LQKENI. The CDR3 consists of 14 residues. The CDR3 region is CASSPLQGANEQFF. CDR3 bases: TGTGCCAGCTCACCATTACAGGGCGCCAATGAGCAGTTCTTC. Full variable domain (outside the CDR3, taken from reference TRBV18 and TRBJ2-1): NAGVMQNPRHLVRRRGQEARLRCSPMKGHSHVYWYRQLPEEGLKFMVYLQKENIIDESGMPKERFSAEFPKEGPSILRIQQVVRGDSAAYFCASSPLQGANEQFFGPGTRLTVL.

The chain couples TRBV15 to TRBJ2-1; D possibly corresponds to TRBD2 (7 bases). Trimming stripped 3 bases from V and 5 bases from J, with 14 bases between. This CDR3 spans 15 amino acids. Germline CDR1 reads LNHNV; CDR2 reads YYDKDF (reference sequence). This CDR3 is CATSRNGGPNNEQFF. The CDR3 DNA follows: TGTGCCACCAGCAGGAACGGGGGGCCCAACAATGAGCAGTTCTTC. The entire variable domain, with the rest obtained from reference TRBV15 and TRBJ2-1, is as follows: DAMVIQNPRYQVTQFGKPVTLSCSQTLNHNVMYWYQQKSSQAPKLLFHYYDKDFNNEADTPDNFQSRRPNTSFCFLDIRSPGLGDTAMYLCATSRNGGPNNEQFFGPGTRLTVL.

For the CDR3, the DNA is TGTGCCAGCAGTTTATCTCGAACAGGGGGCACTGAAGCTTTCTTT. It yields the protein CASSLSRTGGTEAFF. The chain has TRBV27 and TRBJ1-1; 8 bases map to TRBD1. Germline CDR1 and CDR2: MNHEY and SMNVEV (reference sequence). The CDR3 totals 15 residues. With 0 bases clipped from V and 4 bases from J, the junction kept 4 bases outside the gene matches.